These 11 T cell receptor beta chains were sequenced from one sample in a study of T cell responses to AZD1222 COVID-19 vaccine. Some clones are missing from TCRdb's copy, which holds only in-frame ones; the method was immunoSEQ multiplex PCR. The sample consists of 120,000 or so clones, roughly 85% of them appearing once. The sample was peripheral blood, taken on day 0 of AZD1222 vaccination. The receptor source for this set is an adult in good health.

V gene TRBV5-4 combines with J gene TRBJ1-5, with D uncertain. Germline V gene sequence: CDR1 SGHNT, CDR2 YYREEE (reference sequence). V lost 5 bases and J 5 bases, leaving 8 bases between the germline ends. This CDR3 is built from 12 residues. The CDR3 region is CASRRDDQPQHF. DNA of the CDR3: TGTGCCAGCAGACGGGATGATCAGCCCCAGCATTTT.

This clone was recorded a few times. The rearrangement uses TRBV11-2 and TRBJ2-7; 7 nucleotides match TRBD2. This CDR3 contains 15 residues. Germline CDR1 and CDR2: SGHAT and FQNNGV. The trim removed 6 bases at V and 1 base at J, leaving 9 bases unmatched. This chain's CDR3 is CASSFTSGASYEQYF. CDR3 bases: TGTGCCAGCAGTTTCACCAGCGGGGCATCCTACGAGCAGTACTTC.

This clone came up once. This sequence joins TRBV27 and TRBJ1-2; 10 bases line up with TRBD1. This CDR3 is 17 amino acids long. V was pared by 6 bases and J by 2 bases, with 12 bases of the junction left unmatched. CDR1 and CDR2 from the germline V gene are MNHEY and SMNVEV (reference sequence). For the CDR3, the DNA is TGTGCCAGCAGACCCTTGGACAGGGGGAGATCAAACTATGGCTACACCTTC. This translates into CASRPLDRGRSNYGYTF.

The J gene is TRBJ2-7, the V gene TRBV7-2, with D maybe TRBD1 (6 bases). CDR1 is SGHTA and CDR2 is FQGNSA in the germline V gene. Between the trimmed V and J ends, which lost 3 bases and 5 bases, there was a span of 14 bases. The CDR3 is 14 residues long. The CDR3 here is CASSFYRDTNEQYF. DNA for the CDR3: TGTGCCAGCAGCTTTTACAGGGACACCAACGAGCAGTACTTC.

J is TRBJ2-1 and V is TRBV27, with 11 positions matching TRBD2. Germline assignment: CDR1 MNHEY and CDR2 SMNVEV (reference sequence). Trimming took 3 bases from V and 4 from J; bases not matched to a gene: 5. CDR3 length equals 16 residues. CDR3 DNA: TGTGCCAGCAGTTTGTGGGTAGCGGGAGGGTACAATGAGCAGTTCTTC. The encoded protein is CASSLWVAGGYNEQFF.

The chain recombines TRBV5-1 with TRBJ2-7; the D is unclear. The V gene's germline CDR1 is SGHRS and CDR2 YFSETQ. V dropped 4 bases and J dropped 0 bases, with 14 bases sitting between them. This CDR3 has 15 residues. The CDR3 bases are TGCGCCAGCAGCCTTGTGGGGAAATCCTCCTACGAGCAGTACTTC. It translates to CASSLVGKSSYEQYF.

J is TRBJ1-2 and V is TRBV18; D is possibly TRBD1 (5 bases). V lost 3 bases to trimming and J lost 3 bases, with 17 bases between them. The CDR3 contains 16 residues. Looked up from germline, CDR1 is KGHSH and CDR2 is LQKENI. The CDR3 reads CASSPPPDIEHYGYTF. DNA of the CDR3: TGTGCCAGCTCACCCCCTCCGGACATAGAACACTATGGCTACACCTTC.

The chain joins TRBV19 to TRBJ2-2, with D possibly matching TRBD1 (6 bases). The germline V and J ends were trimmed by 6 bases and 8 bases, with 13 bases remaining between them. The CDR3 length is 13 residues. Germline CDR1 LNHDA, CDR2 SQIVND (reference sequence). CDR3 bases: TGTGCCAGTAGCTTAACCGGGACAGGGGAGCTGTTTTTT. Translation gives CASSLTGTGELFF. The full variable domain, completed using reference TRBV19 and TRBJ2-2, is DGGITQSPKYLFRKEGQNVTLSCEQNLNHDAMYWYRQDPGQGLRLIYYSQIVNDFQKGDIAEGYSVSREKKESFPLTVTSAQKNPTAFYLCASSLTGTGELFFGEGSRLTVL.

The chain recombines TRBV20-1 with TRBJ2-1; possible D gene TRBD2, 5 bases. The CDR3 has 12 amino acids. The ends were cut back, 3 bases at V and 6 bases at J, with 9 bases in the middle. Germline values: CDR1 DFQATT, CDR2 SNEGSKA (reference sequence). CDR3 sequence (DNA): TGCAGTGCTAGTAACGGGATCAATGAGCAGTTCTTC. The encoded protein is CSASNGINEQFF.

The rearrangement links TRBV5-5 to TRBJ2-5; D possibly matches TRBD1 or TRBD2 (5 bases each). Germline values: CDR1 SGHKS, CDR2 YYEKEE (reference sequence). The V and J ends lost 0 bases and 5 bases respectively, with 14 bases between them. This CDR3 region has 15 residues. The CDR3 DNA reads TGTGCCAGCAGCTTGGATGGGGGTGGAGTCGAGACCCAGTACTTC. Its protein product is CASSLDGGGVETQYF.

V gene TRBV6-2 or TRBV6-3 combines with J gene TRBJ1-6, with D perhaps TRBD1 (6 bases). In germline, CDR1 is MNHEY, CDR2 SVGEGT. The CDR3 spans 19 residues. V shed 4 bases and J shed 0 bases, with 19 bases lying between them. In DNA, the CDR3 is TGTGCCAGCAGTTCGGAACAGGGAGGCTGGAGCTCCTATAATTCACCCCTCCACTTT. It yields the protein CASSSEQGGWSSYNSPLHF.